The TCR beta chain described here comes from a study of monozygotic twins with inflammatory bowel disease. Using the 5' RACE reads, TCRdb records one entry per CDR3 protein without DNA. Its listing shows some 150,000 distinct CDR3 sequences. This CDR3 is 13 amino acids long. Material: blood. This TCR was recovered from a human donor with ulcerative colitis or Crohn's disease, or a healthy co-twin of an affected twin (not recorded which). J is TRBJ1-5 and V is TRBV12-3 or TRBV12-4. CDR3 sequence: CASSLKGNQPQHF.